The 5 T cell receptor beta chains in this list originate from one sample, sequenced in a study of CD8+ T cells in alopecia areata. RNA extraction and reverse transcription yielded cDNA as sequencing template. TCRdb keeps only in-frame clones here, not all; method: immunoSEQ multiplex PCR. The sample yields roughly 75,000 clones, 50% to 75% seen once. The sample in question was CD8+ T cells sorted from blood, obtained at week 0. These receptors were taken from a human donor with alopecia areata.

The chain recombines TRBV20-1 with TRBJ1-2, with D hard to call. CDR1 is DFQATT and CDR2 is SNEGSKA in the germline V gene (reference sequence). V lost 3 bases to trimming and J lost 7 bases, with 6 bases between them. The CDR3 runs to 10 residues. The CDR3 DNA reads TGCAGTGCTAGGGGCGGTGGCTACACCTTC. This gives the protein CSARGGGYTF.

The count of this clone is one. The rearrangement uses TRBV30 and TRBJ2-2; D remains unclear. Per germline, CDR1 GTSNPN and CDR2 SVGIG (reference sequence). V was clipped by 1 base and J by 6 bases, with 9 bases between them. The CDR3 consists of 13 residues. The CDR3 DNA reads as TGTGCCTGGAGTGGCGAGAGTTCCGGGGAGCTGTTTTTT. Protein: CAWSGESSGELFF.

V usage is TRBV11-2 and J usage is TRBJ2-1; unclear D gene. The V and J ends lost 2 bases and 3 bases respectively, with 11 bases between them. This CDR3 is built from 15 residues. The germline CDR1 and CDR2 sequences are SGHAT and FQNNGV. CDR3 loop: CASSLKVVDYNEQFF. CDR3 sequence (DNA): TGTGCCAGCAGCTTAAAGGTTGTTGACTACAATGAGCAGTTCTTC.

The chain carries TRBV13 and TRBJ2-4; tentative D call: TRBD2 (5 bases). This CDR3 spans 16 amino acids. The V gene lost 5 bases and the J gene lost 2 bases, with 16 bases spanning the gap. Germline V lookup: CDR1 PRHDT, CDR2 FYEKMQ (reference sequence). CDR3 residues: CASSPAGGLTKNIQYF. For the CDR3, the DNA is TGTGCCAGCAGCCCGGCGGGCGGTCTGACCAAAAACATTCAGTACTTC.

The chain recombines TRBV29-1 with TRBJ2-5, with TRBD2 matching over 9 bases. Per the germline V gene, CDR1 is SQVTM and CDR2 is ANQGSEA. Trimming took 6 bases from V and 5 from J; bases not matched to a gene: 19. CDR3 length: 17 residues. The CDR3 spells CSVAGGPWVSPGETQYF. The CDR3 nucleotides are TGCAGCGTGGCGGGAGGGCCGTGGGTATCTCCAGGGGAGACCCAGTACTTC.